The present T cell receptor (beta chain) was sequenced within a study of shared clonotypes between healthy human individuals. Sequencing was performed with immunoSEQ multiplex PCR; in TCRdb, only in-frame clones are kept and a portion is missing. The data show 95,000 to 120,000 clones, around 66% seen once. In the case of this clone: What it binds is not known.

Study-level results: Researchers found naive subsets generally carried larger estimated richness than memory subsets.

The receptor was isolated from a woman in her twenties or thirties in good health. The source material was memory CD8+ T cells sorted from blood. Subset here: CD45RO+ cells pooled with CCR7-negative TemRA cells.

The CDR3 region is CASSLSLVDTQYF. The CDR3 nucleotides read TGTGCCAGCAGCTTATCCCTAGTAGATACGCAGTATTTT. The chain combines TRBV7-6 with TRBJ2-3, with D hard to call. V lost 2 bases and J lost 5, with 8 bases in between. This CDR3 is built from 13 residues. CDR1 and CDR2 from the germline V gene are SGHVS and FNYEAQ.